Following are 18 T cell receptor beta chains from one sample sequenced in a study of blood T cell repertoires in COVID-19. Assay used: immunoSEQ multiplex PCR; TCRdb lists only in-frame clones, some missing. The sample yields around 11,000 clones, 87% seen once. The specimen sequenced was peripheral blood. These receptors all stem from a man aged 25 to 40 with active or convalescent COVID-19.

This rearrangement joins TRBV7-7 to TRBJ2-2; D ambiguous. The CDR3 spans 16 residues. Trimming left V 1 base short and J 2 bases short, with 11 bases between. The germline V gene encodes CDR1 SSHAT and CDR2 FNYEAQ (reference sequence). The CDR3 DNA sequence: TGTGCCAGCAGCTTAGAGTCAGGTCTCAACACCGGGGAGCTGTTTTTT. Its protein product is CASSLESGLNTGELFF.

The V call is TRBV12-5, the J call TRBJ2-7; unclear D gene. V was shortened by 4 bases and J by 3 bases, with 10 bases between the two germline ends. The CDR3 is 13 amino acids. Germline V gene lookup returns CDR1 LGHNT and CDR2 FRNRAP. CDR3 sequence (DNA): TGTGCTAGTGGTTCGCCCCTACGCTACGAGCAGTACTTC. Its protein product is CASGSPLRYEQYF.

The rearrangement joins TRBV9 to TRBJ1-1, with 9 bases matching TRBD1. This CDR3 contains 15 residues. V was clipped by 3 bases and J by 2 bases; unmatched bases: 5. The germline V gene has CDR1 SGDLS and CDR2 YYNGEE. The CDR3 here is CASSAKQGANTEAFF. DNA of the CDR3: TGTGCCAGCAGCGCTAAACAGGGGGCTAACACTGAAGCTTTCTTT.

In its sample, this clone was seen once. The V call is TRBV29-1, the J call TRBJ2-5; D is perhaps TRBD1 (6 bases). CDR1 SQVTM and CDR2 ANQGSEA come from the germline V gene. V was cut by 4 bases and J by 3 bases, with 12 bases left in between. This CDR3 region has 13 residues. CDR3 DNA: TGCAGCGTTGCCCAAGGACAGAAAGAGACCCAGTACTTC. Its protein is CSVAQGQKETQYF.

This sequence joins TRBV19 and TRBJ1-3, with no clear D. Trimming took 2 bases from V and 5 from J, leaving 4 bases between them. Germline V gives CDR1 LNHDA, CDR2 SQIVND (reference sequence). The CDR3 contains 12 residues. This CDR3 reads CASSIPRNTIYF. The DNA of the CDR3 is TGTGCCAGTAGTATACCCAGAAACACCATATATTTT. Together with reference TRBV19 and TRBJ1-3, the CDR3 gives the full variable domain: DGGITQSPKYLFRKEGQNVTLSCEQNLNHDAMYWYRQDPGQGLRLIYYSQIVNDFQKGDIAEGYSVSREKKESFPLTVTSAQKNPTAFYLCASSIPRNTIYFGEGSWLTVV.

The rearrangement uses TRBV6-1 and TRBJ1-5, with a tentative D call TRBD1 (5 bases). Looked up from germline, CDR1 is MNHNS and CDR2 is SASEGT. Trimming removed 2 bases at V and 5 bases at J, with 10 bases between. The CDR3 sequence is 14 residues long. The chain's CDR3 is CASSETNRHQPQHF. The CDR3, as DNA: TGTGCCAGCAGTGAAACAAACAGGCATCAGCCCCAGCATTTT.

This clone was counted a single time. The CDR3 region is CASSFSGVVETQYF. For the CDR3, the DNA is TGTGCCAGCAGCTTTAGCGGGGTAGTGGAGACCCAGTACTTC. J is TRBJ2-5 and V is TRBV7-9; TRBD2 matches at 8 bases. This CDR3 spans 14 amino acids. Trimming cost V 3 bases and J 5 bases; bases outside gene matches: 5. Per the germline V gene, CDR1 is SEHNR and CDR2 is FQNEAQ (reference sequence).

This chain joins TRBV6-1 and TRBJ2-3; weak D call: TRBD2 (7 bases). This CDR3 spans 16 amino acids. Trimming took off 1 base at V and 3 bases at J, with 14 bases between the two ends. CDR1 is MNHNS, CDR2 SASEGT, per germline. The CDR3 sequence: CASSEVGGGTTDTQYF. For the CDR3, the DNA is TGTGCCAGCAGTGAAGTAGGGGGGGGGACAACAGATACGCAGTATTTT.

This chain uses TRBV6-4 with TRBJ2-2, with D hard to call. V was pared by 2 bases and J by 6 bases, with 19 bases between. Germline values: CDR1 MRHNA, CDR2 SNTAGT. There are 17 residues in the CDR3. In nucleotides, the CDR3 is TGTGCCAGCAGTGACGTGCCGTTTAACAGCCCAGCCGGGGAGCTGTTTTTT. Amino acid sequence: CASSDVPFNSPAGELFF.

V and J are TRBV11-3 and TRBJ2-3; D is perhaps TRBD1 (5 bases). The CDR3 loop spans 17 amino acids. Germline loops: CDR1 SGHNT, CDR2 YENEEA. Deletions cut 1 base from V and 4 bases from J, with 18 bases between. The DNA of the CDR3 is TGTGCCAGCAGCTTAGGCTTGCCTTGGGGCACCCCAGATACGCAGTATTTT. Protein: CASSLGLPWGTPDTQYF.

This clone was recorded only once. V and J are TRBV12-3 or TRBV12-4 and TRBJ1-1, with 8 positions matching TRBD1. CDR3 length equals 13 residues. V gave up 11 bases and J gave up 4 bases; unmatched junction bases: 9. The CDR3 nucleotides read TGTGCCGGCCAGACAGGGGCGGGCACTGAAGCTTTCTTT. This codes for CAGQTGAGTEAFF.

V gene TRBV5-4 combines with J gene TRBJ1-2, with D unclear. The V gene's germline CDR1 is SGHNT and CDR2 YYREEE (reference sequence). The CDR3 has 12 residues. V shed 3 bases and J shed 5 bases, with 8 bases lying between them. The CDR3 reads CASSSQTYGYTF. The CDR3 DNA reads TGTGCCAGCAGCTCCCAGACTTATGGCTACACCTTC.

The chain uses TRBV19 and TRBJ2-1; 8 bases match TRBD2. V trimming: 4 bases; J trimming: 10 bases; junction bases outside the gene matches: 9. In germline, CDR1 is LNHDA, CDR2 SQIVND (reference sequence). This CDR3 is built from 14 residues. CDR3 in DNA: TGTGCCAGTAGTACTCGGGGGGGCCCCGGCGAGCAGTTCTTC. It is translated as CASSTRGGPGEQFF.

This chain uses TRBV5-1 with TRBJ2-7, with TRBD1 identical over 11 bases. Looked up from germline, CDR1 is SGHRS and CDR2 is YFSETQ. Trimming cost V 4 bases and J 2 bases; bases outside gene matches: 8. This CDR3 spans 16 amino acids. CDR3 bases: TGCGCCAGCAGCGGGAGGGACAGGGGGGCGCCCTACGAGCAGTACTTC. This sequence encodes CASSGRDRGAPYEQYF. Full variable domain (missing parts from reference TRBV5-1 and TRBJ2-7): KAGVTQTPRYLIKTRGQQVTLSCSPISGHRSVSWYQQTPGQGLQFLFEYFSETQRNKGNFPGRFSGRQFSNSRSEMNVSTLELGDSALYLCASSGRDRGAPYEQYFGPGTRLTVT.

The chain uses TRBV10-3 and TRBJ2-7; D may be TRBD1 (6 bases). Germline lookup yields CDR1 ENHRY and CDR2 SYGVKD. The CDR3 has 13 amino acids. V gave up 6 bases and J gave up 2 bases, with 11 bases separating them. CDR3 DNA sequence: TGTGCCATCAGGGCAGGGGATACCTACGAGCAGTACGTC. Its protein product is CAIRAGDTYEQYV.

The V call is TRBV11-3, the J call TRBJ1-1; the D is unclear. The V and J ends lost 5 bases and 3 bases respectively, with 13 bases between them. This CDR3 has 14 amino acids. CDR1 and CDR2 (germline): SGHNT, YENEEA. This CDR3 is CASSLTEYDTEAFF. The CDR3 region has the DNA TGTGCCAGCAGCCTAACCGAGTACGACACTGAAGCTTTCTTT.

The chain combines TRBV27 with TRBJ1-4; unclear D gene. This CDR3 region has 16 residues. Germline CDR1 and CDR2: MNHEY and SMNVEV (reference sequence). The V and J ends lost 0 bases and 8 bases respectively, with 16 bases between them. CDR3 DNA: TGTGCCAGCAGTTTATCAAGTCCGGGGTCCGGAGAAAAACTGTTTTTT. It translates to CASSLSSPGSGEKLFF. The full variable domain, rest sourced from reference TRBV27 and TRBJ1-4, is EAQVTQNPRYLITVTGKKLTVTCSQNMNHEYMSWYRQDPGLGLRQIYYSMNVEVTDKGDVPEGYKVSRKEKRNFPLILESPSPNQTSLYFCASSLSSPGSGEKLFFGSGTQLSVL.

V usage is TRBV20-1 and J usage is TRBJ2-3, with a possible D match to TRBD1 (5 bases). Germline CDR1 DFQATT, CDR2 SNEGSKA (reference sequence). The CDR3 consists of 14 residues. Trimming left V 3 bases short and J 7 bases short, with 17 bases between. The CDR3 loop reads CSASRRQPMYTQYF. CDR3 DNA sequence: TGCAGTGCTAGTCGAAGACAGCCGATGTATACGCAGTATTTT.